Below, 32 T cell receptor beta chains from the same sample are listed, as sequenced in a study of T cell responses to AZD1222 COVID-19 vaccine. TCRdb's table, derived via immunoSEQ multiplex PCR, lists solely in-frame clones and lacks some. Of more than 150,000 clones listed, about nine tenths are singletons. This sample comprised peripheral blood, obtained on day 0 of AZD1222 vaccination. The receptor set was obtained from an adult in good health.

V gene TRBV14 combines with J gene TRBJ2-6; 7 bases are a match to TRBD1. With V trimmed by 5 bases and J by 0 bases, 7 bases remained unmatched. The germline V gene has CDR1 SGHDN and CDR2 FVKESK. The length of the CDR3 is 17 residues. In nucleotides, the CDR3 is TGTGCCAGCAGCAGACGACAGGGTACCTCTGGGGCCAACGTCCTGACTTTC. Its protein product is CASSRRQGTSGANVLTF.

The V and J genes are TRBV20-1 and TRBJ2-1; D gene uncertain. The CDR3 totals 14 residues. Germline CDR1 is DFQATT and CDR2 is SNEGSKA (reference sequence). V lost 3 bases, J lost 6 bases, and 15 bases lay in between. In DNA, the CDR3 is TGCAGTGCTAGTTTAGCTCGCGGCGGCAATGAGCAGTTCTTC. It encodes CSASLARGGNEQFF.

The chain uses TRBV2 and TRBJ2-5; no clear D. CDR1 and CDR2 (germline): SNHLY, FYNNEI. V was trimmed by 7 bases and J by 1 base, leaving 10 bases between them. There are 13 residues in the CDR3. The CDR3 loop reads CASKGTIQETQYF. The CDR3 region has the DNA TGTGCCAGCAAGGGAACTATCCAAGAGACCCAGTACTTC.

The CDR3 coding sequence is TGTGCCAGCAGCCAAGTGGAGGGTCGGAATGACGAGCAGTACTTC. This gives the protein CASSQVEGRNDEQYF. The chain has TRBV3-1 (or the pseudogene TRBV3-2) and TRBJ2-7, with a tentative D call TRBD2 (6 bases). CDR3 length equals 15 residues. Trimming removed 1 base from V and 5 bases from J, with 15 bases in between. Germline V gene sequence: CDR1 LGHDT, CDR2 YNNKEL (reference sequence).

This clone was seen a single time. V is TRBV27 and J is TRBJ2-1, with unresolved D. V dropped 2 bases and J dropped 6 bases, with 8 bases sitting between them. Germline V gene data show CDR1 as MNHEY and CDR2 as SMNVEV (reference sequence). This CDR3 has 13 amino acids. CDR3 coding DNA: TGTGCCAGCAGTTTAATCGGTCCCAATGAGCAGTTCTTC. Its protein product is CASSLIGPNEQFF.

CDR3 bases: TGTGCCACCAGTGGCGCGTCAAGCACAGATACGCAGTATTTT. Protein product: CATSGASSTDTQYF. The rearrangement uses TRBV24-1 and TRBJ2-3; D is uncertain. Trimming pared 5 bases from V and 0 bases from J, leaving 8 bases between. CDR3 length: 14 residues. CDR1 KGHDR and CDR2 SFDVKD come from the germline V gene.

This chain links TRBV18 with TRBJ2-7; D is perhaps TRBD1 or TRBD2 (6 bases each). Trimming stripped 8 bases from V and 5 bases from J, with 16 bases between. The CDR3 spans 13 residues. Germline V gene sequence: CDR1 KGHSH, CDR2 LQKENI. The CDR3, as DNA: TGTGCCAGCACACAGGGACTTGGTGACGAGCAGTACTTC. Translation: CASTQGLGDEQYF.

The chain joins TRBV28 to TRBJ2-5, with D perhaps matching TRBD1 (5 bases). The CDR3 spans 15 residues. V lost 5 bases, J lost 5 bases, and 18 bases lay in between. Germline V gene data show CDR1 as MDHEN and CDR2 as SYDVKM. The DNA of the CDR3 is TGTGCCAGCAGTCCCTCGGACATTCTGAGGGAGACCCAGTACTTC. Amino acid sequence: CASSPSDILRETQYF.

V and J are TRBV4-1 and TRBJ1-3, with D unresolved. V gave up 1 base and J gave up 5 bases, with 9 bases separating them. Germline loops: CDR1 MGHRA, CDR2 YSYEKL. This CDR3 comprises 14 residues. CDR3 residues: CASSQVGQRNTIYF. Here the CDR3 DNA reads TGCGCCAGCAGCCAAGTAGGCCAGAGAAACACCATATATTTT.

Here the CDR3 reads CSVVSGTSVSSTDTQYF. In DNA form, the CDR3 reads TGCAGCGTTGTCTCGGGGACTAGCGTCTCTAGCACAGATACGCAGTATTTT. J is TRBJ2-3 and V is TRBV29-1, with 10 bases identical to TRBD2. The V gene's germline CDR1 is SQVTM and CDR2 ANQGSEA. The CDR3 spans 17 residues. V shed 4 bases and J 0 bases; nucleotides not matched to a gene: 10.

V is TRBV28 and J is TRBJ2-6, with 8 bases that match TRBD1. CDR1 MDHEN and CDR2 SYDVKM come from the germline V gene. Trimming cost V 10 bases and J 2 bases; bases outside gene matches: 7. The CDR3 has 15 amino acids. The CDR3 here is CATTGGSTGANVLTF. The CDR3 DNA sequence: TGTGCCACCACAGGGGGTAGTACTGGGGCCAACGTCCTGACTTTC.

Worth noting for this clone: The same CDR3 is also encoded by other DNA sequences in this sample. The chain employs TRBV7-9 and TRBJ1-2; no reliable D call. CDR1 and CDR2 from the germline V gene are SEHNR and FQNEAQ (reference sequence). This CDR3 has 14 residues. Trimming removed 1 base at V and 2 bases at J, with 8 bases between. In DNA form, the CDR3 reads TGTGCCAGCAGCTTAGGCAGTGGGAACTATGGCTACACCTTC. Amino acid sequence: CASSLGSGNYGYTF.

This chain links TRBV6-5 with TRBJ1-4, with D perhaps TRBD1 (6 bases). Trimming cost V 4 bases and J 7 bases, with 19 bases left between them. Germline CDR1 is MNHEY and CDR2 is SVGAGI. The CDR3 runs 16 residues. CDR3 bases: TGTGCCAGCAGTTCCGCCCCAGGGGCCGGGAGTGAAAAACTGTTTTTT. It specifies CASSSAPGAGSEKLFF.

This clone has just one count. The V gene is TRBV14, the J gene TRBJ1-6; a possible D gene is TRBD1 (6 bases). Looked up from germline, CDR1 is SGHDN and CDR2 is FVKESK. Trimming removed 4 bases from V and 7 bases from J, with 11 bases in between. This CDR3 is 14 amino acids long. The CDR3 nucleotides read TGTGCCAGCAGCCTACAGGGACGAAATTCACCCCTCCACTTT. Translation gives CASSLQGRNSPLHF.

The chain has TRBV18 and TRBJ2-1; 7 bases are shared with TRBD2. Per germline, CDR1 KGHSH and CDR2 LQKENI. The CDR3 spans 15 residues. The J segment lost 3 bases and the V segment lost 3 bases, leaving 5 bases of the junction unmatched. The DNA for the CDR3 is TGTGCCAGCTCACCCCTAGGGACTAACTACAATGAGCAGTTCTTC. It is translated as CASSPLGTNYNEQFF.

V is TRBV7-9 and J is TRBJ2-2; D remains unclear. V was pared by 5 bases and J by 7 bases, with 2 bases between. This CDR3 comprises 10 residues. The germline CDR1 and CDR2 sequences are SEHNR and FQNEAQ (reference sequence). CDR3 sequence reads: CASSHGELFF. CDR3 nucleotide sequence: TGTGCCAGCAGCCACGGGGAGCTGTTTTTT.

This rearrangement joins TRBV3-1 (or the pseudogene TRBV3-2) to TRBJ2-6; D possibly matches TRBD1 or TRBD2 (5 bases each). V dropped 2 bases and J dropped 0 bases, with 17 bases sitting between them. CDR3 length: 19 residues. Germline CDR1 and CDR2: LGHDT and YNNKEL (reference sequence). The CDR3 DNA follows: TGTGCCAGCAGCCAACCTGACCCACGGGGCTACTCTGGGGCCAACGTCCTGACTTTC. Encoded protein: CASSQPDPRGYSGANVLTF.

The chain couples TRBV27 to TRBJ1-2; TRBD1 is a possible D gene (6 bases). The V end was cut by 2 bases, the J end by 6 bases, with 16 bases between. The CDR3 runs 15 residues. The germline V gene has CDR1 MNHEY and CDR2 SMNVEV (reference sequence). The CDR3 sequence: CASSLMVGGANGYTF. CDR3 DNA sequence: TGTGCCAGCAGTTTAATGGTAGGGGGGGCGAATGGCTACACCTTC.

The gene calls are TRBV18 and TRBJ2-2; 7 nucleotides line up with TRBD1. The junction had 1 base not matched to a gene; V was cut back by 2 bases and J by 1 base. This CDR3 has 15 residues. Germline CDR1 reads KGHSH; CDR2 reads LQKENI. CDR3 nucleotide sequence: TGTGCCAGCTCACCAACAGGGGTGAACACCGGGGAGCTGTTTTTT. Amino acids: CASSPTGVNTGELFF.

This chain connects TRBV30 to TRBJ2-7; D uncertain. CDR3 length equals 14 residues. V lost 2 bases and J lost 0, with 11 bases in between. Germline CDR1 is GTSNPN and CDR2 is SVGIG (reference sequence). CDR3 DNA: TGTGCCTGGAGTTTACTCAGAAGCTCCTACGAGCAGTACTTC. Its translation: CAWSLLRSSYEQYF. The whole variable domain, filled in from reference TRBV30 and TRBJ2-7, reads SQTIHQWPATLVQPVGSPLSLECTVEGTSNPNLYWYRQAAGRGLQLLFYSVGIGQISSEVPQNLSASRPQDRQFILSSKKLLLSDSGFYLCAWSLLRSSYEQYFGPGTRLTVT.

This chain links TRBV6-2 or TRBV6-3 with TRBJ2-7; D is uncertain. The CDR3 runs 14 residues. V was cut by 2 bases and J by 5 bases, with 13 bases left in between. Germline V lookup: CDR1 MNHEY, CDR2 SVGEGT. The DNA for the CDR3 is TGTGCCAGCAGTTACCCGGGTGTTCAGAACGAGCAGTACTTC. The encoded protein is CASSYPGVQNEQYF.

CDR3 amino acids: CASSQGGTGRGMSYEQYF. The CDR3 bases are TGTGCCAGCAGCCAGGGCGGAACAGGGCGAGGAATGTCCTACGAGCAGTACTTC. The chain is built from TRBV3-1 (or the pseudogene TRBV3-2) and TRBJ2-7; D is possibly TRBD1 (6 bases). The germline V and J ends were trimmed by 3 bases and 1 base, with 22 bases remaining between them. Germline CDR1 reads LGHDT; CDR2 reads YNNKEL (reference sequence). This CDR3 is built from 18 residues.

Here the CDR3 DNA reads TGTGCCAGCAGCTTAGGCGGGAACACTGAAGCTTTCTTT. This codes for CASSLGGNTEAFF. V is TRBV13 and J is TRBJ1-1; unclear D gene. The V and J ends lost 0 bases and 1 base respectively, with 3 bases between them. Germline V gene sequence: CDR1 PRHDT, CDR2 FYEKMQ (reference sequence). The CDR3 is 13 residues long. The full variable domain, rest sourced from reference TRBV13 and TRBJ1-1, is AAGVIQSPRHLIKEKRETATLKCYPIPRHDTVYWYQQGPGQDPQFLISFYEKMQSDKGSIPDRFSAQQFSDYHSELNMSSLELGDSALYFCASSLGGNTEAFFGQGTRLTVV.

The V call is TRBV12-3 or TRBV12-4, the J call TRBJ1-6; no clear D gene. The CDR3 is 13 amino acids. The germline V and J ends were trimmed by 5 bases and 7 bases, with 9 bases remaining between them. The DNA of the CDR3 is TGTGCCAGCAGTCTCAGAGAAAATTCACCCCTCCACTTT. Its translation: CASSLRENSPLHF.

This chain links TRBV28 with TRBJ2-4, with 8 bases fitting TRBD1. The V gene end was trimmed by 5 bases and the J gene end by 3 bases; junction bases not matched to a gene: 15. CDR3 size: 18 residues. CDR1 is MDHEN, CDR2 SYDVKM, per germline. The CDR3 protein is CASSPFSAETGDKNIQYF. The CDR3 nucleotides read TGTGCCAGCAGTCCCTTCTCGGCCGAGACAGGGGACAAAAACATTCAGTACTTC.

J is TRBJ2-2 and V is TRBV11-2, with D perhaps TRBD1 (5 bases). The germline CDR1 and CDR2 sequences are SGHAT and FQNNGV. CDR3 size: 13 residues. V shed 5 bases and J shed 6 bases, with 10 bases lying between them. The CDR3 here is CASSLTRAGELFF. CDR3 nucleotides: TGTGCCAGCAGCCTAACCAGGGCCGGGGAGCTGTTTTTT.

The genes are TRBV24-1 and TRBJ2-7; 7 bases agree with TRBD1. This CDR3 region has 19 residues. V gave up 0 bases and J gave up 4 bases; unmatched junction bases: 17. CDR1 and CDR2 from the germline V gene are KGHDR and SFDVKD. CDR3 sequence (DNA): TGTGCCACCAGTGATTTGTCCTTAGCCAGGACAGGAGAGTTTTACGAGCAGTACTTC. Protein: CATSDLSLARTGEFYEQYF.

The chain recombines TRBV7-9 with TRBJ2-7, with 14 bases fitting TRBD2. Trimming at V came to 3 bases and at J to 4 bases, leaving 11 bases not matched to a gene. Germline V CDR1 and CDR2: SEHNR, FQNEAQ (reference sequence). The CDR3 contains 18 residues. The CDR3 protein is CASSLSGTSGSRGYEQYF. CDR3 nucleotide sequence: TGTGCCAGCAGCTTGTCCGGGACTAGCGGGAGTAGGGGATACGAGCAGTACTTC.

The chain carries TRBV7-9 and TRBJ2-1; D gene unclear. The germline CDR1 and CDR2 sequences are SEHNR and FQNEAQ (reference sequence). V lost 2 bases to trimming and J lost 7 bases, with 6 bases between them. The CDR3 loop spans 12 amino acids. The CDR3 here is CASSLLWNEQFF. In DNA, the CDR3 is TGTGCCAGCAGCTTATTATGGAATGAGCAGTTCTTC.

The CDR3 reads CASSPNDEQFF. CDR3 DNA sequence: TGTGCCAGCAGCCCTAACGATGAGCAGTTCTTC. The chain couples TRBV11-3 to TRBJ2-1; D is unresolved. The CDR3 extends over 11 amino acids. The ends were cut back, 5 bases at V and 8 bases at J, with 7 bases in the middle. Germline V lookup: CDR1 SGHNT, CDR2 YENEEA. Full variable domain (remainder filled in from reference TRBV11-3 and TRBJ2-1): EAGVVQSPRYKIIEKKQPVAFWCNPISGHNTLYWYLQNLGQGPELLIRYENEEAVDDSQLPKDRFSAERLKGVDSTLKIQPAELGDSAVYLCASSPNDEQFFGPGTRLTVL.

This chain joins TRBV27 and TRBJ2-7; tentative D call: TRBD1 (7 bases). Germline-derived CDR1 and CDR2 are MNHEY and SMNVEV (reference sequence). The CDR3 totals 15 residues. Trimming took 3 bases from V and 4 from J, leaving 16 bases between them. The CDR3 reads CASSLGGQQLYEQYF. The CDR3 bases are TGTGCCAGCAGTTTGGGGGGACAGCAGTTATACGAGCAGTACTTC.

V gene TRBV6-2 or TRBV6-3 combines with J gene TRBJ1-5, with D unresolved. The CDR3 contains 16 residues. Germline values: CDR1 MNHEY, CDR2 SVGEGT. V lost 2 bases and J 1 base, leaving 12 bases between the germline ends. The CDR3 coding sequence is TGTGCCAGCAGTTACCCCCCCCGTGGGAGCAATCAGCCCCAGCATTTT. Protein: CASSYPPRGSNQPQHF.